The T cell receptor (beta chain) under discussion was sequenced for a study of shared clonotypes between healthy human individuals. Background on the study: Donor composition was a couple of women and a few men, aged 18 to 49.

The sorted-subset replicate PCRs were given around 0.2 ug DNA, which is approximately 30,000 T cell genomes. Here immunoSEQ multiplex PCR was the method, and the copy in TCRdb shows in-frame clones only, minus some. The table records around 1.1 million clones, 70% to 80% of them present only once. This receptor was taken from a man between 18 and 29 years old in good health. Some clones in this sample may be carry-over from other donors' samples. The sample taken for sequencing was memory CD4+ T cells from PBMCs. Subset of the sample: CD45RA-negative fraction.

In nucleotides, the CDR3 is TGTGCCAGCAGGGCCGGGCCGACGGGTGGCTACACCTTC. Translated, it gives CASRAGPTGGYTF. The chain is built from TRBV6-4 and TRBJ1-2, with D hard to call. The CDR3 has 13 residues. From germline, CDR1 is MRHNA and CDR2 SNTAGT. Trimming pared 6 bases from V and 7 bases from J, leaving 15 bases between.